The present entry profiles one T cell receptor beta chain with its context. The germline gives CDR1 MNHEY, CDR2 SVGAGI. The V and J ends lost 7 bases and 6 bases, in that order; junction bases with no gene match: 4. This CDR3 is 13 amino acids long. This sample was taken from a study of blood T cell repertoires in COVID-19. The protocol was immunoSEQ multiplex PCR, while the TCRdb copy is restricted to in-frame clones and leaves out a portion. This sample yields 140,000 or so clones, of which about 87% are seen a single time; over 35% belongs to the top ten. Material: peripheral blood. This receptor was obtained from a man aged 50-60 years who had recovered from COVID-19. The chain is built from TRBV6-5 and TRBJ2-1; 9 nucleotides agree with TRBD1. CDR3 in DNA: TGTGCCAGCAATACAGGGGGCGGCAATGAGCAGTTCTTC. This gives the protein CASNTGGGNEQFF.